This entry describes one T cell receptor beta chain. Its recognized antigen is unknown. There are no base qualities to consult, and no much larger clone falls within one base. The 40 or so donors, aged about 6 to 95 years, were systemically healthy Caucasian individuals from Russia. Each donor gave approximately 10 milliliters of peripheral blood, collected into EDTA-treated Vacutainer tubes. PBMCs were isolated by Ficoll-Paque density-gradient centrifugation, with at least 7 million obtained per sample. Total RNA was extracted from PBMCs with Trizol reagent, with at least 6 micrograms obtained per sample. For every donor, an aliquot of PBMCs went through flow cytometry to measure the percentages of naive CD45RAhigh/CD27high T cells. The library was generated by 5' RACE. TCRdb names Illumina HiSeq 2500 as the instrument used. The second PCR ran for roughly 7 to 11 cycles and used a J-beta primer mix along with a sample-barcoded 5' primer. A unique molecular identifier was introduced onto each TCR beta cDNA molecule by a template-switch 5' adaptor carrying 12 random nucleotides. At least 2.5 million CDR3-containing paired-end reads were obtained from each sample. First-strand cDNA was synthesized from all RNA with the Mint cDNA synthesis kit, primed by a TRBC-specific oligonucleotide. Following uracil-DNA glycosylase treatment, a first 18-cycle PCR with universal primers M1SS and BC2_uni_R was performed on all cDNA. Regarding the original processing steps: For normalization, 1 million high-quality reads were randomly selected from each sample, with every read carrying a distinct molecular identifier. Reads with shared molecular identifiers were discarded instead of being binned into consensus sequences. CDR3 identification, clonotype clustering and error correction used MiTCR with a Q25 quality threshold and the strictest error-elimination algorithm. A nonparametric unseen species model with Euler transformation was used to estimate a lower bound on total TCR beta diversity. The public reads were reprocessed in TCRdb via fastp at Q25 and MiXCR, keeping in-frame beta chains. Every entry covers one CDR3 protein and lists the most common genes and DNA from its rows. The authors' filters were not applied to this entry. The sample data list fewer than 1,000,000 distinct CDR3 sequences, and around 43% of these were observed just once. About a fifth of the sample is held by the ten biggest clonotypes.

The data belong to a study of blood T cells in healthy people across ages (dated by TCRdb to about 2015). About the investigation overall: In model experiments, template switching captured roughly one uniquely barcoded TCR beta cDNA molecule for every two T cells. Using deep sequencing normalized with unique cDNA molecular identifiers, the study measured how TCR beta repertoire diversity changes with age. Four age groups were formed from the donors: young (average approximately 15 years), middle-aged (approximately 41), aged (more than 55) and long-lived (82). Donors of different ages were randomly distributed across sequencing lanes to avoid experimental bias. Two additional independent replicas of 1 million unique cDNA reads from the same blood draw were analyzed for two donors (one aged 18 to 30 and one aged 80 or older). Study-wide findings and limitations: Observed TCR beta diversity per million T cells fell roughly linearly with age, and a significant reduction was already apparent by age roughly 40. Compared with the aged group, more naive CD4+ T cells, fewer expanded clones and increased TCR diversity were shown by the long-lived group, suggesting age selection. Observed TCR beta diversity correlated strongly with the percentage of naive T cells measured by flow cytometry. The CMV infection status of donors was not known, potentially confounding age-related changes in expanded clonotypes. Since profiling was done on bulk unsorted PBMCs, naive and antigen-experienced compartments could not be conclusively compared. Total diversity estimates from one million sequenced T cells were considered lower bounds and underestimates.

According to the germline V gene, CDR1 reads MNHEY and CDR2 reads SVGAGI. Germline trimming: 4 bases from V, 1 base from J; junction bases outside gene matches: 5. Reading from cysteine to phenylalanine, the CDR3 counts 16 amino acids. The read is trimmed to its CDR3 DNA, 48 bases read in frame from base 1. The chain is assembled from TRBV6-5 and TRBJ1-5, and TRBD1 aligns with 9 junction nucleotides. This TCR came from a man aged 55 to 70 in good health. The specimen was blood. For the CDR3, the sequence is CASSSRQGGSNQPQHF. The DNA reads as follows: TGTGCCAGCAGTTCTAGACAGGGGGGGAGCAATCAGCCCCAGCATTTT.